A selection of T cell receptor beta chains follows, all from one sample in a study of cytomegalovirus exposure and HLA in healthy donors. Here immunoSEQ multiplex PCR was the method, and the copy in TCRdb shows in-frame clones only, minus some. The sample's table shows roughly 75,000 clones. The material sequenced was PBMCs. All receptors come from a boy between 5 and 17 years old in good health and CMV-seronegative. The CDR3 runs from the conserved cysteine through the conserved F or W. Fields, in order: D gene, V gene, CDR3 length, J gene, CDR3 DNA, CDR3 protein. A D gene is named only where the DNA matches it firmly.

D gene: TRBD2
V gene: TRBV4-3
CDR3 length: 14
J gene: TRBJ2-7
CDR3 DNA: TGCGCCAGCAGCCGGGACTATAGCGCCTACGAGCAGTACTTC
CDR3 protein: CASSRDYSAYEQYF

D gene: -
V gene: TRBV18
CDR3 length: 15
J gene: TRBJ2-7
CDR3 DNA: TGTGCCAGCTCCGCCGACCCAGGCGGGTCCTACGAGCAGTACTTC
CDR3 protein: CASSADPGGSYEQYF

D gene: -
V gene: TRBV13
CDR3 length: 14
J gene: TRBJ1-2
CDR3 DNA: TGTGCCAGCAGCCAGGGACAAACTAACTATGGCTACACCTTC
CDR3 protein: CASSQGQTNYGYTF

D gene: TRBD1
V gene: TRBV2
CDR3 length: 12
J gene: TRBJ2-7
CDR3 DNA: TGTGCCAGCAGACGGACAGGTGACGAGCAGTACTTC
CDR3 protein: CASRRTGDEQYF

D gene: TRBD2
V gene: TRBV29-1
CDR3 length: 13
J gene: TRBJ2-3
CDR3 DNA: TGCAGCGTCCGAGCGGGAGCGACAGATACGCAGTATTTT
CDR3 protein: CSVRAGATDTQYF

D gene: TRBD1
V gene: TRBV30
CDR3 length: 13
J gene: TRBJ1-1
CDR3 DNA: TGTGCCTGGGTGGACAGGTTGAACACTGAAGCTTTCTTT
CDR3 protein: CAWVDRLNTEAFF

D gene: -
V gene: TRBV19
CDR3 length: 13
J gene: TRBJ1-1
CDR3 DNA: TGTGCCGCCGGAGGACCCCTGGGGACTGAAGCTTTCTTT
CDR3 protein: CAAGGPLGTEAFF

D gene: -
V gene: TRBV29-1
CDR3 length: 14
J gene: TRBJ2-1
CDR3 DNA: TGCAGCGTGCCGACTTCGGTTTCCTACAATGAGCAGTTCTTC
CDR3 protein: CSVPTSVSYNEQFF

D gene: TRBD2
V gene: TRBV5-6
CDR3 length: 15
J gene: TRBJ2-5
CDR3 DNA: TGTGCCAGCAGCTTGGACGGGAGGGCCTTATGGGAGCAGTACTTC
CDR3 protein: CASSLDGRALWEQYF

D gene: -
V gene: TRBV7-6
CDR3 length: 12
J gene: TRBJ2-5
CDR3 DNA: TGTGCCAGCAGCTTAGTCAGGGGGACCCAGTACTTC
CDR3 protein: CASSLVRGTQYF

D gene: -
V gene: TRBV7-9
CDR3 length: 15
J gene: TRBJ1-1
CDR3 DNA: TGTGCCAGCAGCTCCAGGGGCAGGATCAACACTGAAGCTTTCTTT
CDR3 protein: CASSSRGRINTEAFF

D gene: TRBD1
V gene: TRBV10-2
CDR3 length: 15
J gene: TRBJ1-3
CDR3 DNA: TGCGCCAGCAGTGGTCCGACAGGGCCCGGAAACACCATATATTTT
CDR3 protein: CASSGPTGPGNTIYF

D gene: -
V gene: TRBV5-1
CDR3 length: 14
J gene: TRBJ1-1
CDR3 DNA: TGCGCCAGCAGGGCAGGTACCATGAACACTGAAGCTTTCTTT
CDR3 protein: CASRAGTMNTEAFF

D gene: -
V gene: TRBV6-6
CDR3 length: 13
J gene: TRBJ1-5
CDR3 DNA: TGTGCCAGCAAGGACGGCGGGAATCAGCCCCAGCATTTT
CDR3 protein: CASKDGGNQPQHF

D gene: -
V gene: TRBV7-3
CDR3 length: 13
J gene: TRBJ2-7
CDR3 DNA: TGTGCCAGCAGTCGAGGGCCAGCCTACGAGCAGTACTTC
CDR3 protein: CASSRGPAYEQYF

D gene: TRBD2
V gene: TRBV10-1
CDR3 length: 16
J gene: TRBJ2-1
CDR3 DNA: TGCGCCAGCAGTGAGTCGAAAGCGGGGATGTACAATGAGCAGTTCTTC
CDR3 protein: CASSESKAGMYNEQFF

D gene: TRBD1
V gene: TRBV19
CDR3 length: 14
J gene: TRBJ1-5
CDR3 DNA: TGTGCCAGTAGTAAGGACAGGCCCAATCAGCCCCAGCATTTT
CDR3 protein: CASSKDRPNQPQHF

D gene: TRBD1
V gene: TRBV30
CDR3 length: 15
J gene: TRBJ1-1
CDR3 DNA: TGTGCCGGGAGTATAACTCAGGGGGCGTACACTGAAGCTTTCTTT
CDR3 protein: CAGSITQGAYTEAFF

D gene: TRBD1
V gene: TRBV2
CDR3 length: 15
J gene: TRBJ1-5
CDR3 DNA: TGTGCCAGCAGTGGCCGGGACAGGGGGAATCAGCCCCAGCATTTT
CDR3 protein: CASSGRDRGNQPQHF

D gene: -
V gene: TRBV25-1
CDR3 length: 15
J gene: TRBJ2-5
CDR3 DNA: TGTGCCAGCAGCCCCCTGGGAAGGGGAATGGAGACCCAGTACTTC
CDR3 protein: CASSPLGRGMETQYF

D gene: -
V gene: TRBV25-1
CDR3 length: 16
J gene: TRBJ1-1
CDR3 DNA: TGTGCCAGCAGTACCGGGTGGGAGCTAAGGTCCACTGAAGCTTTCTTT
CDR3 protein: CASSTGWELRSTEAFF

D gene: TRBD2
V gene: TRBV19
CDR3 length: 12
J gene: TRBJ2-1
CDR3 DNA: TGTGCCAGTAGAAGCGGGGATAATGAGCAGTTCTTC
CDR3 protein: CASRSGDNEQFF

D gene: -
V gene: TRBV2
CDR3 length: 14
J gene: TRBJ1-2
CDR3 DNA: TGTGCCAGCAGTGACAGGGTTGAGATCTATGGCTACACCTTC
CDR3 protein: CASSDRVEIYGYTF

D gene: -
V gene: TRBV7-2
CDR3 length: 15
J gene: TRBJ2-5
CDR3 DNA: TGTGCCAGCAGCTTAGCTGGTACGGGAGTGAAGACCCAGTACTTC
CDR3 protein: CASSLAGTGVKTQYF

D gene: -
V gene: TRBV15
CDR3 length: 14
J gene: TRBJ1-1
CDR3 DNA: TGTGCCACCAGCAGCGGACAGACCGTCGCTGAAGCTTTCTTT
CDR3 protein: CATSSGQTVAEAFF

D gene: TRBD2
V gene: TRBV5-1
CDR3 length: 15
J gene: TRBJ2-3
CDR3 DNA: TGCGCCAGCGAGCCGGGACTAGCGGGAGCAGATACGCAGTATTTT
CDR3 protein: CASEPGLAGADTQYF

D gene: -
V gene: TRBV5-4
CDR3 length: 13
J gene: TRBJ2-1
CDR3 DNA: TGTGCCGAAGTGGTGGGGCCCTACAATGAGCAGTTCTTC
CDR3 protein: CAEVVGPYNEQFF

D gene: TRBD1
V gene: TRBV27
CDR3 length: 13
J gene: TRBJ1-1
CDR3 DNA: TGTGCCAGCAGTTTAGCAGGGGGCACTGAAGCTTTCTTT
CDR3 protein: CASSLAGGTEAFF

D gene: TRBD1
V gene: TRBV9
CDR3 length: 15
J gene: TRBJ1-6
CDR3 DNA: TGTGCCAGCAGCCCACGGGACAGGGAGGGTTCACCCCTCCACTTT
CDR3 protein: CASSPRDREGSPLHF

D gene: TRBD1
V gene: TRBV7-2
CDR3 length: 16
J gene: TRBJ1-5
CDR3 DNA: TGTGCCAGCAGCTTAAAGGGGACAGGGGGTAATCAGCCCCAGCATTTT
CDR3 protein: CASSLKGTGGNQPQHF

D gene: -
V gene: TRBV7-9
CDR3 length: 15
J gene: TRBJ1-2
CDR3 DNA: TGTGCCAGCAGCGCCGGGTTGACAGAGAACTATGGCTACACCTTC
CDR3 protein: CASSAGLTENYGYTF

D gene: TRBD2
V gene: TRBV5-5
CDR3 length: 17
J gene: TRBJ2-7
CDR3 DNA: TGTGCCAGCAGCTTGGCCAGCGGGAGGTTGGGGCCCTACGAGCAGTACTTC
CDR3 protein: CASSLASGRLGPYEQYF

D gene: -
V gene: TRBV30
CDR3 length: 13
J gene: TRBJ1-5
CDR3 DNA: TGTGCCTGGACCGCCGGGGGCAATCAGCCCCAGCATTTT
CDR3 protein: CAWTAGGNQPQHF